Detailed here is one T cell receptor beta chain. This entry comes from a study of blood T cell repertoires in COVID-19. Across the whole study: The United States, Italy and Spain provided the acute and convalescent COVID-19 samples. From T cells, B-cell-depleted T cells, or PBMCs came the material, which was cDNA or gDNA.

This CDR3 contains 13 residues. Trimming removed 7 bases at V and 6 bases at J, with 12 bases between. In the study's own analysis: Estimation of nucleated cell counts relied on the amplification of reference gene primers. The data were produced by immunoSEQ multiplex PCR, yet TCRdb's version contains in-frame clones alone and is incomplete. The DNA gave D and trimming, while V, J and clone size come from that table. The data hold over 250,000 clones, with 70% to 90% observed a single time. V and J are TRBV12-3 or TRBV12-4 and TRBJ1-4; D is perhaps TRBD1 (6 bases). The TCR comes from a woman between 70 and 85 years old with acute or convalescent COVID-19. The specimen was peripheral blood. DNA of the CDR3: TGTGCCAGCACCAGGACAGTAGATGAAAAACTGTTTTTT. Amino acids: CASTRTVDEKLFF.